This TCR beta chain was found in a study of blood T cell repertoires in COVID-19. The table came from immunoSEQ multiplex PCR; TCRdb's copy has only in-frame clones and leaves some out. The top ten hold around 0.3% of the sample, which has approximately 670,000 clones, 85% to 90% seen once. From germline, CDR1 is SGDLS and CDR2 YYNGEE. This CDR3 contains 13 residues. The ends were cut back, 0 bases at V and 7 bases at J, with 10 bases in the middle. The chain links TRBV9 to TRBJ1-2; D unresolved. Sequencing input: peripheral blood. The receptor comes from a woman aged 18 to 35 with acute or convalescent COVID-19. This chain's CDR3 is CASSVELGSGYTF. The CDR3 nucleotides read TGTGCCAGCAGCGTAGAGCTAGGTTCTGGCTACACCTTC. Variable domain in full (rest from reference TRBV9 and TRBJ1-2): DSGVTQTPKHLITATGQRVTLRCSPRSGDLSVYWYQQSLDQGLQFLIQYYNGEERAKGNILERFSAQQFPDLHSELNLSSLELGDSALYFCASSVELGSGYTFGSGTRLTVV.